A single sample gave rise to the 2 T cell receptor beta chains below, sequenced in a study of T cells expressing NK-cell markers (TCRdb year 2020). To prepare the library, 5' RACE was applied. Instrument used: Illumina HiSeq 2000. Through TCRdb reprocessing, the reads give one entry per CDR3 protein sequence; DNA is omitted. This sample's table contains roughly 280,000 distinct CDR3 sequences. The ten largest clonotypes hold about 0.39% of the sample. Sequencing was done on a sample of blood T cells: a sorted CD56 or NKG2C T cell subset, CD4+ or CD8+ T cells, or bulk PBMC T cells (not recorded which). These receptors were collected from a man between 18 and 35 years old in good health. Donor details come from another sample of the same person, matched by shared clones.

This chain uses TRBV21-1 with TRBJ2-7. TRBV21-1 is marked as a pseudogene. The CDR3 consists of 15 residues. The chain's CDR3 is CASSKDVASNYEQYF.

The rearrangement uses TRBV20-1 and TRBJ2-7; checking the TCRdb D call of TRBD2 is not possible without DNA. The length of the CDR3 is 13 residues. CDR1 is DFQATT and CDR2 is SNEGSKA in the germline V gene (reference sequence). CDR3 amino acids: CSASRLAGVEQYF.